The entry below describes one T cell receptor (beta chain). The record originates from a study of blood T cell repertoires in COVID-19. Profiling relied on immunoSEQ multiplex PCR, and the TCRdb table lists in-frame clones only, not all of them. The sample lists hundreds of thousands of clones; roughly 76% were seen once. The CDR3 contains 15 residues. V was shortened by 1 base and J by 4 bases, with 11 bases between the two germline ends. Germline loops: CDR1 SGHNT, CDR2 YENEEA. This sequence joins TRBV11-3 and TRBJ2-1, with a tentative D call TRBD1 (5 bases). The sequence derives from a woman of 80 years or more with COVID-19, enrolled during active disease. The sample taken for sequencing was peripheral blood. The CDR3: CASSLGDSDYNEQFF. Written as DNA, the CDR3 is TGTGCCAGCAGCTTAGGTGACAGTGATTACAATGAGCAGTTCTTC.